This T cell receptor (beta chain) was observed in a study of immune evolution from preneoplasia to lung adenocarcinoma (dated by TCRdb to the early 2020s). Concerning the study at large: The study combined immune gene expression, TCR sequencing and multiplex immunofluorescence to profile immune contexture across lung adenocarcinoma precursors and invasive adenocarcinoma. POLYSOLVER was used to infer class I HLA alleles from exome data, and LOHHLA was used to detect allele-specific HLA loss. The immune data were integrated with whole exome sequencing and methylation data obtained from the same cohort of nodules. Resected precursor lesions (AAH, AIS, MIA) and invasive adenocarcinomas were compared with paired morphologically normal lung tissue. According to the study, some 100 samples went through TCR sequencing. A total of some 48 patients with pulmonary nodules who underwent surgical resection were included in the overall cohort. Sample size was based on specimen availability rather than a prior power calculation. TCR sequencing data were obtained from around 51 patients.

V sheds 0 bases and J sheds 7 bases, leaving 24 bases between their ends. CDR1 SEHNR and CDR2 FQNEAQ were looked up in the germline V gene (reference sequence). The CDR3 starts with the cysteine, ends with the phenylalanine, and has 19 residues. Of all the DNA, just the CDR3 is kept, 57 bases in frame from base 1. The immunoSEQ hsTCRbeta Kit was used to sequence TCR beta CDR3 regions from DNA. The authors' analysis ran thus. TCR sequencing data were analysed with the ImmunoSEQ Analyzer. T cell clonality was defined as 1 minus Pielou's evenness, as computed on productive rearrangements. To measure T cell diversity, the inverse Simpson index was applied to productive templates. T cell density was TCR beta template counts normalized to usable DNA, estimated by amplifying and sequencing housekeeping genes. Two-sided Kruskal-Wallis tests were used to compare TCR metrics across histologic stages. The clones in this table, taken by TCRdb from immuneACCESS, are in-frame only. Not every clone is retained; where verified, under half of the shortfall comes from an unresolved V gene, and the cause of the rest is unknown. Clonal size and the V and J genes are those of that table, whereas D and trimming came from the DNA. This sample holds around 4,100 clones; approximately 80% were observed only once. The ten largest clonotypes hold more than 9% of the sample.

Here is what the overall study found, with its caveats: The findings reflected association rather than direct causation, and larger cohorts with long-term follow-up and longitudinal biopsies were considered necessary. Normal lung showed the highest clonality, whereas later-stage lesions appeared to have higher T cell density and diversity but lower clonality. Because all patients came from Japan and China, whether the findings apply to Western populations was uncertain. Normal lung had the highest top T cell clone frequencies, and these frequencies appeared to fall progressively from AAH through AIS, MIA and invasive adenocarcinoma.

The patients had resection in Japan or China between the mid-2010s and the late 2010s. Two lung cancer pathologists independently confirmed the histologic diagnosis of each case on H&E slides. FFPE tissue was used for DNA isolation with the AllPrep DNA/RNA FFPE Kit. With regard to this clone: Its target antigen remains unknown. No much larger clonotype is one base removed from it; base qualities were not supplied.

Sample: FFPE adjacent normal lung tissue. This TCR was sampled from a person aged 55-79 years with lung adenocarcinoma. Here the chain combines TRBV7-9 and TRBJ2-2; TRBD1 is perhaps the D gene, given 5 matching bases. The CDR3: CASSLATPRVSLKVGELFF. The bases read TGTGCCAGCAGCTTAGCGACCCCCAGGGTCAGTTTGAAAGTCGGGGAGCTGTTTTTT. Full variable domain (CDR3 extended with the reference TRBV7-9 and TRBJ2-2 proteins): DTGVSQNPRHKITKRGQNVTFRCDPISEHNRLYWYRQTLGQGPEFLTYFQNEAQLEKSRLLSDRFSAERPKGSFSTLEIQRTEQGDSAMYLCASSLATPRVSLKVGELFFGEGSRLTVL.